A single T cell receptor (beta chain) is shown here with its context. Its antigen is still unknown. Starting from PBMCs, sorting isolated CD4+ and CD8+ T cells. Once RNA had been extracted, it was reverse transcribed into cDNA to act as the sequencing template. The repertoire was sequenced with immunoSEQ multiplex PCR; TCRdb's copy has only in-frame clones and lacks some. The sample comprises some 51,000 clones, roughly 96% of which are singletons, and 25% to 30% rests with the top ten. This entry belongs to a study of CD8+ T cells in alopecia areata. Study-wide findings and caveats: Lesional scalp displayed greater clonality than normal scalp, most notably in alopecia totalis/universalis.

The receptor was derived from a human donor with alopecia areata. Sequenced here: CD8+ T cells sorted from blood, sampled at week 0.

The CDR3 sequence: CASSAPSSYEQYF. CDR3 nucleotides: TGCGCCAGCAGTGCCCCGTCGTCCTACGAGCAGTACTTC. The genes are TRBV10-2 and TRBJ2-7; D uncertain. V lost 4 bases and J 1 base, leaving 8 bases between the germline ends. CDR1 and CDR2 (germline): WSHSY, SAAADI. This CDR3 region has 13 residues.